Shown below are 2 T cell receptor beta chains from a single sample sequenced in a study of OX40 agonist ivuxolimab in advanced cancers. Sequenced by immunoSEQ multiplex PCR; TCRdb stores in-frame clones only, minus some. The sample includes around 43,000 clones, roughly nine tenths seen only once; the top ten take 13%. Sample: CD4+ or CD8+ T cells sorted from blood, taken in a trial of the OX40 agonist ivuxolimab. These receptors were taken from an adult with an advanced solid tumor such as melanoma, head and neck, liver or kidney cancer.

The rearrangement uses TRBV5-1 and TRBJ2-7, with D maybe TRBD1 (5 bases). The CDR3 is 14 amino acids. Trimming took 1 base from V and 3 from J, leaving 11 bases between them. Looked up from germline, CDR1 is SGHRS and CDR2 is YFSETQ. CDR3: CASSLWQGSYEQYF. DNA for the CDR3: TGCGCCAGCAGCTTGTGGCAGGGTAGCTACGAGCAGTACTTC.

V and J are TRBV11-2 and TRBJ1-1; TRBD1 matches 10 bases. The CDR3 contains 17 residues. Germline assignment: CDR1 SGHAT and CDR2 FQNNGV. V lost 1 base to trimming and J lost 2 bases; unmatched junction nucleotides: 7. CDR3 sequence (DNA): TGTGCCAGCAGCTTAGGAAGACAGGGGGCGGTTAACACTGAAGCTTTCTTT. This sequence encodes CASSLGRQGAVNTEAFF. Full variable domain (missing parts from reference TRBV11-2 and TRBJ1-1): EAGVAQSPRYKIIEKRQSVAFWCNPISGHATLYWYQQILGQGPKLLIQFQNNGVVDDSQLPKDRFSAERLKGVDSTLKIQPAKLEDSAVYLCASSLGRQGAVNTEAFFGQGTRLTVV.